The text below deals with one T cell receptor (beta chain). The entry originates in a study of blood T cell repertoires in COVID-19. Sequenced by immunoSEQ multiplex PCR; TCRdb stores in-frame clones only, minus some. The table records 250,000 to 300,000 clones, roughly 87% of them present only once. The CDR3 contains 11 residues. Trimming cost V 0 bases and J 9 bases, with 2 bases left between them. Source material: peripheral blood. The receptor was isolated from a woman aged 45-60 years who had recovered from COVID-19. The chain couples TRBV12-3 or TRBV12-4 to TRBJ2-2, with D unclear. DNA for the CDR3: TGTGCCAGCAGTTTAGCCTGGGAGCTGTTTTTT. It translates to CASSLAWELFF.